This T cell receptor (beta chain) was sequenced for a study of cytomegalovirus exposure and HLA in healthy donors. Study background: Roughly 180 million T cells yielded approximately 100 million unique TCR beta sequences, as an earlier analysis found. Unique TCRs numbering around 85 million, obtained from HLA-typed donors, made up an early data release.

CDR3 size: 15 residues. The junction had 8 bases not matched to a gene; V was cut back by 4 bases and J by 3 bases. Germline loops: CDR1 SGHRS, CDR2 YFSETQ. This clone has only a few counts. Other DNA variants within this sample encode the same CDR3. PCR amplification relied on 60 Vbeta primers (plus 13 Jbeta primers). Only in-frame clones appear in the TCRdb table, and some are missing; sequencing was by immunoSEQ multiplex PCR. Among some 120,000 clones listed, 80% to 90% were seen once. The specimen was PBMCs. The sequence came from a woman in her late teens or twenties in good health and CMV-seropositive. This chain connects TRBV5-1 to TRBJ2-3; 7 bases are a match to TRBD2. The CDR3: CASSPGGRETDTQYF. DNA for the CDR3: TGCGCCAGCAGCCCCGGGGGGAGGGAAACAGATACGCAGTATTTT. Variable domain in full (rest from reference TRBV5-1 and TRBJ2-3): KAGVTQTPRYLIKTRGQQVTLSCSPISGHRSVSWYQQTPGQGLQFLFEYFSETQRNKGNFPGRFSGRQFSNSRSEMNVSTLELGDSALYLCASSPGGRETDTQYFGPGTRLTVL.